What follows are 4 T cell receptor beta chains derived from one specimen sequenced in a study of blood T cell repertoires in COVID-19. The table came from immunoSEQ multiplex PCR; TCRdb's copy has only in-frame clones and leaves some out. Of approximately 330,000 clones in the sample, around nine tenths were seen once. Material for sequencing was PBMCs or T cells enriched from blood (not recorded which). The receptors originated from a young woman who had recovered from COVID-19.

The chain joins TRBV20-1 to TRBJ1-2; unclear D gene. CDR3 length: 11 residues. The V gene lost 8 bases and the J gene lost 4 bases, with 11 bases spanning the gap. CDR1 and CDR2 (germline): DFQATT, SNEGSKA (reference sequence). CDR3 sequence: CSPYNIYGYTF. CDR3 in DNA: TGCAGTCCATACAATATCTATGGCTACACCTTC.

The chain recombines TRBV5-6 with TRBJ2-3; 7 bases fit TRBD1. The junction had 14 bases not matched to a gene; V was cut back by 0 bases and J by 4 bases. CDR1 SGHDT and CDR2 YYEEEE come from the germline V gene. The CDR3 runs to 18 residues. The CDR3 protein is CASSLERGLEGIPDTQYF. The CDR3 nucleotides read TGTGCCAGCAGCTTGGAGAGGGGGCTCGAAGGTATTCCAGATACGCAGTATTTT.

The chain couples TRBV27 to TRBJ2-7; maybe TRBD1 (6 bases). Trimming removed 5 bases at V and 0 bases at J, with 17 bases between. Germline values: CDR1 MNHEY, CDR2 SMNVEV (reference sequence). The CDR3 is made up of 16 amino acids. The CDR3: CASSGQFLTSSYEQYF. CDR3 in DNA: TGTGCCAGCAGTGGACAGTTTCTTACAAGCTCCTACGAGCAGTACTTC.

This clone showed up just once. V gene TRBV29-1 combines with J gene TRBJ2-2, with D possibly matching TRBD2 (5 bases). The CDR3 has 13 residues. Trimming pared 5 bases from V and 1 base from J, leaving 8 bases between. From germline, CDR1 is SQVTM and CDR2 ANQGSEA. The CDR3 region has the DNA TGCAGCGTTTCCACTAGGAACACCGGGGAGCTGTTTTTT. Protein: CSVSTRNTGELFF.